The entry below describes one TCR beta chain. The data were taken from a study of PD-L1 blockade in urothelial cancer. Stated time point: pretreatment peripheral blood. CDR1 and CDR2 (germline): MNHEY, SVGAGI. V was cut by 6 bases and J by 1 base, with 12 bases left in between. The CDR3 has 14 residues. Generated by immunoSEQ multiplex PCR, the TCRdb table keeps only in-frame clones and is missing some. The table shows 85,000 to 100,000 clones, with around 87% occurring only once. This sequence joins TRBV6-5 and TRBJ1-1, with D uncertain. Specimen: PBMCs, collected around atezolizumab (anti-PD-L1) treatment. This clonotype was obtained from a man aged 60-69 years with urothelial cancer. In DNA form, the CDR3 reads TGTGCCAGCAGAGAGGATTTTAGGAACACTGAAGCTTTCTTT. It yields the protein CASREDFRNTEAFF.